This is a list of T cell receptor beta chains from one sample in a study of T cell repertoires in cytomegalovirus infection. From the reads, TCRdb called clonotypes with MiXCR, one entry per CDR3 protein. The sample has about 740,000 distinct CDR3 sequences, 35% to 45% seen once. Material: PBMCs. All receptors derive from a human donor in good health (CMV status not recorded). Some clones in this sample may be carry-over from other donors' samples. Both conserved end residues are part of each CDR3. Fields, in order: D gene, clone size, V gene, J gene, CDR3 protein, CDR3 DNA. A D gene is named only where the DNA matches it firmly. Part of the rows lack a size; the others show once, few, many or a class for expanded clones.

-	-	TRBV12-3/TRBV12-4	TRBJ1-2	CASSPWTEGGYGYTF	TGTGCCAGCAGTCCCTGGACAGAAGGGGGCTATGGCTACACCTTC
-	-	TRBV28	TRBJ2-7	CASSPSDRYEQYF	TGTGCCAGCAGTCCTTCCGACAGATACGAGCAGTACTTC
TRBD1	few	TRBV7-6	TRBJ2-7	CASSLSDPGRGRTKTYEQYF	TGTGCCAGCAGCTTATCGGATCCGGGCAGGGGGCGTACAAAGACCTACGAGCAGTACTTC
-	many	TRBV7-2	TRBJ1-3	CASSPQPLGGNTIYF	TGTGCCAGCAGCCCACAGCCTTTGGGGGGAAACACCATATATTTT
TRBD2	-	TRBV27	TRBJ2-1	CASSLSRGGGANEQFF	TGTGCCAGCAGTTTAAGTCGCGGCGGGGGGGCCAATGAGCAGTTCTTC
-	many	TRBV11-2	TRBJ1-1	CASSPNNPWSGAEAFF	TGTGCCAGCAGCCCTAACAATCCCTGGTCGGGCGCTGAAGCTTTCTTT
-	-	TRBV7-9	TRBJ2-5	CASGTIQETQYF	TGTGCCTCGGGAACAATCCAAGAGACCCAGTACTTC
TRBD1	few	TRBV6-8	TRBJ1-1	CASSYSMSGGLFTEAFF	TGTGCCAGCAGTTACTCGATGTCAGGGGGTTTATTCACTGAAGCTTTCTTT
TRBD1	-	TRBV2	TRBJ2-7	CASSGTGEASYEQYF	TGTGCCAGCAGTGGGACAGGGGAGGCCTCCTACGAGCAGTACTTC
-	few	TRBV12-3/TRBV12-4	TRBJ1-3	CASSSRLFSGNTIYF	TGTGCCAGCAGTTCCCGACTGTTTTCTGGAAACACCATATATTTT
-	many	TRBV7-9	TRBJ1-6	CASSLDRDGSPLHF	TGTGCCAGCAGCTTAGACAGGGATGGCTCACCCCTCCACTTT
-	-	TRBV7-2	TRBJ1-5	CASSTQSVQPQHF	TGTGCCAGCAGCACACAGAGCGTTCAGCCCCAGCATTTT
TRBD2	few	TRBV20-1	TRBJ2-3	CSALSGRATDTQYF	TGCAGTGCGTTAAGCGGGAGGGCGACAGATACGCAGTATTTT
-	-	TRBV6-5	TRBJ2-2	CASSQLRGTGELFF	TGTGCCAGCAGTCAGCTCAGGGGCACCGGGGAGCTGTTTTTT
-	once	TRBV12-3/TRBV12-4	TRBJ2-7	CASRGGGLYYQYF	TGTGCCAGCAGAGGGGGGGGACTCTACTATCAGTACTTC
TRBD1	-	TRBV19	TRBJ1-4	CASRRDRWSTNEKLFF	TGTGCCAGTAGGCGGGACAGGTGGTCGACTAATGAAAAACTGTTTTTT
-	-	TRBV28	TRBJ1-5	CASSLEGLTAPYSDQPQHF	TGTGCCAGCAGTTTAGAGGGTCTCACCGCTCCGTATAGCGATCAGCCCCAGCATTTT
TRBD2	few	TRBV7-6	TRBJ2-5	CASSLAGTKQETQYF	TGTGCCAGCAGCTTAGCCGGGACTAAACAAGAGACCCAGTACTTC
-	-	TRBV19	TRBJ1-5	CASSIWGQPQHF	TGTGCCAGTAGTATTTGGGGGCAGCCCCAGCATTTT
-	-	TRBV5-4	TRBJ1-1	CASSLAAGREAFF	TGTGCCAGCAGCTTGGCGGCAGGGCGAGAAGCTTTCTTT
-	few	TRBV20-1	TRBJ1-2	CSARERDTNYGYTF	TGCAGTGCTAGAGAACGGGACACAAACTATGGCTACACCTTC
-	-	TRBV2	TRBJ2-5	CASSHGFETQYF	TGTGCCAGCAGCCACGGGTTCGAGACCCAGTACTTC
-	few	TRBV5-5	TRBJ2-7	CASSMSVVDFDEQYF	TGTGCCAGCAGCATGAGTGTGGTCGATTTTGACGAGCAGTACTTC
TRBD2	-	TRBV7-2	TRBJ2-2	CASSSRLAGGLLNTGELFF	TGTGCCAGCAGCTCTCGACTAGCGGGAGGCTTACTAAACACCGGGGAGCTGTTTTTT
-	-	TRBV6-2/TRBV6-3	TRBJ2-1	CASSYGEGRSSSYNEQFF	TGTGCCAGCAGTTATGGCGAGGGGAGGTCAAGCTCCTACAATGAGCAGTTCTTC
-	few	TRBV7-3	TRBJ2-3	CASSLIVGRADTQYF	TGTGCCAGCAGCTTAATCGTGGGGCGGGCAGATACGCAGTATTTT
-	-	TRBV18	TRBJ2-7	CASSPLQGAVTYEQYF	TGTGCCAGCTCACCACTCCAGGGTGCAGTCACCTACGAGCAGTACTTC
-	-	TRBV30	TRBJ1-2	CAWSVVQGNYGYTF	TGTGCCTGGAGTGTAGTCCAGGGGAACTATGGCTACACCTTC
TRBD2	many	TRBV7-2	TRBJ2-5	CASRLAGAQGAQYF	TGTGCCAGCAGACTAGCGGGGGCCCAAGGGGCCCAGTACTTC
TRBD2	many	TRBV7-8	TRBJ2-7	CASSLGTSGKPYEQYF	TGTGCCAGCAGCCTGGGGACTAGCGGTAAACCTTACGAGCAGTACTTC
TRBD1	-	TRBV5-1	TRBJ2-2	CASSLVGTGDVTGELFF	TGCGCCAGCAGCTTGGTCGGGACAGGGGATGTCACCGGGGAGCTGTTTTTT
-	-	TRBV4-1	TRBJ2-1	CASSREDLSYNEQFF	TGCGCCAGCAGCCGAGAGGACCTATCCTACAATGAGCAGTTCTTC
-	few	TRBV20-1	TRBJ1-1	CSARSQGRNTEAFF	TGCAGTGCTAGATCGCAGGGGCGTAACACTGAAGCTTTCTTT
-	-	TRBV2	TRBJ1-4	CASRPGTGNEKLFF	TGTGCCAGCAGACCCGGGACGGGGAATGAAAAACTGTTTTTT
-	-	TRBV12-3/TRBV12-4	TRBJ2-5	CARSSLSVQETQYF	TGTGCCAGAAGTTCTCTGAGCGTTCAGGAGACCCAGTACTTC
-	few	TRBV28	TRBJ1-1	CASSLRVFGTEAFF	TGTGCCAGCAGTTTAAGGGTCTTCGGGACTGAAGCTTTCTTT
-	-	TRBV7-2	TRBJ2-7	CSSSEQGTAAPYEQYF	TGTTCCAGCAGCGAACAGGGTACGGCGGCCCCCTACGAACAGTACTTC
-	few	TRBV12-3/TRBV12-4	TRBJ2-7	CASSFLPLLGPYEQYF	TGTGCCAGCAGTTTTCTCCCTCTGTTGGGGCCCTACGAGCAGTACTTC
-	-	TRBV6-4	TRBJ2-3	CASSDIAATSTDTQYF	TGTGCCAGCAGTGACATCGCAGCTACTAGCACAGATACGCAGTATTTT
-	-	TRBV4-2	TRBJ2-7	CASSESGITPSYEQYF	TGTGCCAGCAGCGAGAGTGGGATAACACCTTCCTACGAGCAGTACTTC
TRBD2	-	TRBV27	TRBJ2-3	CASSDNGGRFLDTQYF	TGTGCCAGCAGTGATAATGGCGGGAGGTTTTTGGATACGCAGTATTTT
TRBD1	-	TRBV7-9	TRBJ2-1	CASSSPGQGYHEQFF	TGTGCCAGCAGCTCGCCGGGACAGGGTTATCATGAGCAGTTCTTC
-	few	TRBV28	TRBJ2-1	CASNRYNEQFF	TGTGCCAGCAACCGATACAATGAGCAGTTCTTC
TRBD2	few	TRBV19	TRBJ2-1	CASSSPLAGGEGQFF	TGTGCCAGTAGTTCTCCCTTAGCGGGCGGCGAAGGGCAGTTCTTC